These 15 T cell receptor beta chains share one sample of origin, sequenced in a study of blood T cells in healthy people across ages. Combining a sample-barcoded 5' primer with a J-beta primer mix, a second PCR ran for 7 to 11 cycles. TCRdb redid the calling of the 5' RACE reads with MiXCR, one entry per CDR3 protein. The table lists 600,000 to 850,000 distinct CDR3 sequences, roughly 45% of them singletons. The sequencing input was blood. These TCRs come from a woman aged 55-70 years in good health.

J is TRBJ2-5 and V is TRBV20-1, with 10 bases aligning to TRBD1. This CDR3 region has 15 residues. Germline CDR1 and CDR2: DFQATT and SNEGSKA (reference sequence). With V trimmed by 4 bases and J by 2 bases, 7 bases remained unmatched. The CDR3 nucleotides read TGCAGTGCTACACCGGACAGGGGGTCTCAAGAGACCCAGTACTTC. This gives the protein CSATPDRGSQETQYF.

This clonotype was seen many times. This chain links TRBV7-3 with TRBJ2-5; 10 bases are a match to TRBD2. The germline CDR1 and CDR2 sequences are SGHTA and FQGTGA. V was pared by 4 bases and J by 5 bases, with 7 bases of the junction left unmatched. This CDR3 has 15 amino acids. The CDR3 DNA reads TGTGCCAGCAGCTCCTCTAGCGGGAGTCGGGAGACCCAGTACTTC. Translated: CASSSSSGSRETQYF.

This clonotype was detected many times. This chain links TRBV5-1 with TRBJ2-7; 9 bases agree with TRBD2. Looked up from germline, CDR1 is SGHRS and CDR2 is YFSETQ. There are 15 residues in the CDR3. V lost 4 bases and J lost 2; bases outside the gene matches: 7. The CDR3 region has the DNA TGCGCCAGCAGCGCGTCCGGGACTAGCCCCTACGAGCAGTACTTC. This translates into CASSASGTSPYEQYF.

The genes are TRBV25-1 and TRBJ2-5; D is perhaps TRBD2 (6 bases). Trimming took off 3 bases at V and 5 bases at J, with 16 bases between the two ends. The germline gives CDR1 MGHDK, CDR2 SYGVNS. The CDR3 consists of 15 residues. CDR3 sequence reads: CASSDLISRGETQYF. The CDR3 bases are TGTGCCAGCAGTGACCTGATTAGCCGGGGGGAGACCCAGTACTTC.

This clonotype was picked up many times. The chain recombines TRBV9 with TRBJ2-1; TRBD2 might be the D (6 bases). The CDR3 is 15 residues long. From germline, CDR1 is SGDLS and CDR2 YYNGEE. V lost 1 base and J 1 base, leaving 9 bases between the germline ends. The DNA for the CDR3 is TGTGCCAGCAGCGTAAGGGCGGGATCCTACAATGAGCAGTTCTTC. Encoded protein: CASSVRAGSYNEQFF.

This clonotype has a handful of counts. The chain employs TRBV5-1 and TRBJ1-5; 7 bases are shared with TRBD1. There are 14 residues in the CDR3. V lost 0 bases, J lost 7 bases, and 4 bases stayed unmatched. Germline lookup yields CDR1 SGHRS and CDR2 YFSETQ. The CDR3 sequence: CASSLEGGWQPQHF. The CDR3 DNA sequence: TGCGCCAGCAGCTTGGAAGGGGGCTGGCAGCCCCAGCATTTT. The whole variable domain, remainder taken from reference TRBV5-1 and TRBJ1-5, is KAGVTQTPRYLIKTRGQQVTLSCSPISGHRSVSWYQQTPGQGLQFLFEYFSETQRNKGNFPGRFSGRQFSNSRSEMNVSTLELGDSALYLCASSLEGGWQPQHFGDGTRLSIL.

The chain couples TRBV27 to TRBJ2-1; D remains ambiguous. The CDR3 contains 19 residues. The ends were cut back, 2 bases at V and 0 bases at J, with 20 bases in the middle. From germline, CDR1 is MNHEY and CDR2 SMNVEV (reference sequence). CDR3 coding DNA: TGTGCCAGCAGTTTAACCCCTCTCGACGGGCTGAGCTCCTACAATGAGCAGTTCTTC. It yields the protein CASSLTPLDGLSSYNEQFF.

This clonotype showed up just a few times. The J gene is TRBJ1-4, the V gene TRBV11-2; 7 bases fit TRBD1. Germline V gene lookup returns CDR1 SGHAT and CDR2 FQNNGV. The V segment lost 1 base and the J segment 3 bases; nucleotides outside the gene matches: 8. The length of the CDR3 is 17 residues. The CDR3 region is CASSLGQGWWANEKLFF. In DNA, the CDR3 is TGTGCCAGCAGCTTAGGACAGGGATGGTGGGCTAATGAAAAACTGTTTTTT.

The J gene is TRBJ2-3, the V gene TRBV7-2, with TRBD1 matching over 9 bases. The CDR3 extends over 16 amino acids. CDR1 SGHTA and CDR2 FQGNSA come from the germline V gene. The J segment lost 3 bases and the V segment lost 4 bases, leaving 8 bases of the junction unmatched. CDR3 sequence reads: CASSSRGTGMTDTQYF. CDR3 DNA sequence: TGTGCCAGCAGCTCACGGGGGACAGGGATGACAGATACGCAGTATTTT.

On this clonotype itself: At one end the junction does not follow the germline gene, possibly because of a read error. CDR3 amino acids: CASSEALAASTDTEYF. Written as DNA, the CDR3 is TGTGCCAGCAGTGAAGCTTTGGCAGCTAGCACAGATACGGAGTATTTT. The rearrangement links TRBV2 to TRBJ2-3; the D gene is possibly TRBD2 (5 bases). The CDR3 sequence is 16 residues long. CDR1 and CDR2 (germline): SNHLY, FYNNEI.

Turning to this clonotype: This may be a read error, as it is one base from a much larger clone. The genes are TRBV20-1 and TRBJ2-5, with D possibly being TRBD2 (6 bases). V was cut by 0 bases and J by 11 bases, with 25 bases left in between. The CDR3 has 16 residues. Germline V gives CDR1 DFQATT, CDR2 SNEGSKA (reference sequence). CDR3: CSARDGSGGARNEQYF. The CDR3, as DNA: TGCAGTGCTAGAGATGGATCAGGCGGGGCAAGGAATGAGCAGTACTTC.

As regards this clonotype: At one of its ends the junction is not consistent with the germline gene, which may arise from a read error. The rearrangement links TRBV9 to TRBJ2-1, with D hard to call. The length of the CDR3 is 15 residues. In germline, CDR1 is SGDLS, CDR2 YYNGEE. DNA of the CDR3: TGTGCCTGCAGCGTAGGACGGCAAACCTACAATGAGCAGTTCTTC. This encodes CACSVGRQTYNEQFF.

CDR3 in DNA: TGTGCCAGCAGCCAAGATTTAATCGAAGCTTTCTTT. Its protein product is CASSQDLIEAFF. This chain links TRBV4-2 with TRBJ1-1, with unresolved D. The germline CDR1 and CDR2 sequences are LGHNA and YNFKEQ. V gave up 0 bases and J gave up 8 bases, with 7 bases separating them. The CDR3 is 12 residues long.

The chain uses TRBV12-3 or TRBV12-4 and TRBJ1-2, with a possible D match to TRBD1 (5 bases). The CDR3 is 12 residues long. The V gene lost 4 bases and the J gene lost 10 bases, with 13 bases spanning the gap. The CDR3 loop reads CASSSRARPYTF. CDR3 DNA: TGTGCCAGCAGTTCCAGGGCCCGTCCCTACACCTTC.

This clonotype was counted between two and nine times. V gene TRBV10-3 combines with J gene TRBJ1-2; unclear D gene. The V gene's germline CDR1 is ENHRY and CDR2 SYGVKD. This CDR3 is built from 11 residues. V was cut by 8 bases and J by 4 bases, with 8 bases left in between. The CDR3 loop reads CAIAGSYGYTF. The CDR3 coding sequence is TGTGCCATCGCGGGGAGCTATGGCTACACCTTC.